These T cell receptor beta chains were read from a single sample in a study of blood T cell repertoires in COVID-19. TCRdb keeps only in-frame clones here, not all; method: immunoSEQ multiplex PCR. Found here are roughly 230,000 clones, about 85% of them singletons; the top ten hold 5% to 8%. What was sequenced was peripheral blood. These receptors all come from a woman aged 55-69 years with active or convalescent COVID-19. Each CDR3 is given with its conserved first and last residue. D genes are given only for firm matches. Clone size is shown for a subset of rows, as once, few, many or a class of expanded clone.

j_gene | abundance | d_gene | v_gene | CDR3aa | CDR3nt
TRBJ1-1 | NA | TRBD1 | TRBV27 | CASSQTGTDHLF | TGTGCCAGCAGTCAGACAGGGACAGACCACCTCTTT
TRBJ2-7 | few | TRBD2 | TRBV10-3 | CAISVGLAERYEQYF | TGTGCCATCAGTGTTGGACTAGCGGAAAGGTACGAGCAGTACTTC
TRBJ2-5 | once | TRBD1 | TRBV6-1 | CASSEATGGSETQYF | TGTGCCAGCAGTGAAGCGACAGGGGGTTCAGAGACCCAGTACTTC
TRBJ2-3 | NA | TRBD2 | TRBV2 | CASREGLAVDTQYF | TGTGCCAGCAGAGAGGGACTAGCAGTAGATACGCAGTATTTT
TRBJ1-1 | few | NA | TRBV5-1 | CASSLEGAGGAEAFF | TGCGCCAGCAGCTTGGAAGGCGCGGGGGGCGCTGAAGCTTTCTTT
TRBJ2-5 | NA | NA | TRBV5-1 | CASSLEAGQETQYF | TGCGCCAGCAGCTTGGAAGCAGGCCAAGAGACCCAGTACTTC
TRBJ2-7 | NA | TRBD2 | TRBV3-1/TRBV3-2 | CASSPPGGRHYYEQYF | TGTGCCAGCAGCCCTCCCGGCGGGAGGCACTACTACGAGCAGTACTTC
TRBJ1-2 | NA | NA | TRBV2 | CASSEQASYGYTF | TGTGCCAGCAGCGAACAGGCATCCTATGGCTACACCTTC
TRBJ1-3 | NA | NA | TRBV19 | CASDRSGSGNTIYF | TGTGCCAGCGACAGGTCTGGCTCTGGAAACACCATATATTTT
TRBJ1-5 | NA | TRBD1 | TRBV2 | CASSEGTGVGQPQHF | TGTGCCAGCAGTGAGGGGACAGGGGTTGGTCAGCCCCAGCATTTT
TRBJ1-1 | NA | TRBD1 | TRBV28 | CASRRRGLENTEAFF | TGTGCCAGCAGAAGAAGGGGGCTCGAGAACACTGAAGCTTTCTTT
TRBJ2-7 | NA | NA | TRBV3-1/TRBV3-2 | CASSPPSYEQYF | TGTGCCAGCAGCCCACCTAGCTACGAGCAGTACTTC
TRBJ1-2 | NA | NA | TRBV7-5 | CARSAGQGARYGYTF | TGTGCCAGAAGCGCAGGACAGGGGGCCCGCTATGGCTACACCTTC
TRBJ2-3 | NA | NA | TRBV7-9 | CASSVGTSTDTQYF | TGTGCCAGCAGCGTCGGGACTAGCACAGATACGCAGTATTTT
TRBJ1-2 | NA | NA | TRBV2 | CASREGLLYGYTF | TGTGCCAGCAGGGAGGGACTTCTCTATGGCTACACCTTC
TRBJ1-5 | few | NA | TRBV2 | CASSQMGGRQPQHF | TGTGCCAGCAGTCAGATGGGGGGAAGGCAGCCCCAGCATTTT
TRBJ2-1 | NA | TRBD2 | TRBV5-4 | CASSLSGTYNEQFF | TGTGCCAGCAGCCTGAGCGGGACCTACAATGAGCAGTTCTTC
TRBJ2-2 | NA | NA | TRBV4-1 | CASSQDSFSRRGPGELFF | TGCGCCAGCAGCCAAGATAGTTTCAGTCGGAGGGGGCCCGGGGAGCTGTTTTTT
TRBJ1-3 | NA | TRBD1 | TRBV10-3 | CAISPTGDGNTIYF | TGTGCCATCAGTCCGACAGGGGATGGAAACACCATATATTTT
TRBJ2-1 | NA | NA | TRBV11-3 | CASSLAGHGEQFF | TGTGCCAGCAGCTTAGCGGGACATGGTGAGCAGTTCTTC
TRBJ1-3 | NA | NA | TRBV19 | CASSTQAAGSGNTIYF | TGTGCCAGTAGTACCCAAGCGGCAGGCTCTGGAAACACCATATATTTT
TRBJ1-2 | NA | TRBD1 | TRBV5-1 | CASSLEVGTAYGYTF | TGCGCCAGCAGCTTGGAGGTAGGGACAGCCTATGGCTACACCTTC
TRBJ2-2 | NA | TRBD2 | TRBV27 | CASRGIAGRYTGELFF | TGTGCCAGCAGGGGCATAGCGGGACGTTACACCGGGGAGCTGTTTTTT
TRBJ2-7 | NA | NA | TRBV9 | CASSVGGGGVYEQYF | TGTGCCAGCAGCGTAGGAGGTGGTGGAGTCTACGAGCAGTACTTC
TRBJ1-5 | NA | NA | TRBV28 | CASSPPAGRGSNQPQHF | TGTGCCAGCAGCCCACCCGCAGGCCGAGGGAGCAATCAGCCCCAGCATTTT
TRBJ2-5 | NA | TRBD2 | TRBV6-5 | CASRTGTSGQETQYF | TGTGCCAGCAGGACCGGGACTAGCGGGCAAGAGACCCAGTACTTC